The 7 T cell receptor beta chains listed next were all sequenced from one sample in a study of cytomegalovirus exposure and HLA in healthy donors. Sequencing was performed with immunoSEQ multiplex PCR; in TCRdb, only in-frame clones are kept and a portion is missing. The data contain approximately 90,000 clones, 95% to 97% of them singletons. Sequenced: PBMCs. The receptors stem from a man aged 18 to 29 in good health and CMV-seronegative.

The V call is TRBV15, the J call TRBJ1-4, with a weak D call TRBD1 (6 bases). The V end lost 0 bases, the J end lost 6 bases, and 11 bases lay between the germline ends. The CDR3 is made up of 15 amino acids. CDR1 and CDR2 from the germline V gene are LNHNV and YYDKDF (reference sequence). In nucleotides, the CDR3 is TGTGCCACCAGCAGAGATCAGGGGACCCATGAAAAACTGTTTTTT. It specifies CATSRDQGTHEKLFF.

The genes are TRBV18 and TRBJ1-2, with 7 bases fitting TRBD1. With 3 bases clipped from V and 8 bases from J, the junction kept 12 bases outside the gene matches. Germline V gene sequence: CDR1 KGHSH, CDR2 LQKENI. The CDR3 contains 15 residues. The CDR3 DNA reads TGTGCCAGCTCACCGTCGCAGGGGGAGGTTTTAGGCTACACCTTC. Translation gives CASSPSQGEVLGYTF.

The chain employs TRBV28 and TRBJ1-4; D unresolved. Trimming cost V 7 bases and J 8 bases, with 17 bases left between them. The germline CDR1 and CDR2 sequences are MDHEN and SYDVKM. The CDR3 is 14 amino acids. This CDR3 is CASTLVPGQEKLFF. The CDR3 DNA sequence: TGTGCCAGCACCCTCGTACCAGGTCAGGAAAAACTGTTTTTT. The full variable domain, its missing parts supplied by reference TRBV28 and TRBJ1-4, is DVKVTQSSRYLVKRTGEKVFLECVQDMDHENMFWYRQDPGLGLRLIYFSYDVKMKEKGDIPEGYSVSREKKERFSLILESASTNQTSMYLCASTLVPGQEKLFFGSGTQLSVL.

V is TRBV19 and J is TRBJ1-1, with a possible D match to TRBD1 (5 bases). There are 12 residues in the CDR3. V lost 3 bases and J lost 11, with 13 bases in between. Germline CDR1 reads LNHDA; CDR2 reads SQIVND (reference sequence). The CDR3 region is CASSIGGNRAFF. CDR3 coding DNA: TGTGCCAGTAGTATTGGGGGGAATAGGGCTTTCTTT.

The chain employs TRBV6-1 and TRBJ2-5; the D gene is possibly TRBD2 (5 bases). The CDR3 sequence is 14 residues long. Germline V gene lookup returns CDR1 MNHNS and CDR2 SASEGT. V was clipped by 6 bases and J by 2 bases, with 13 bases between them. CDR3: CASRFGLPQETQYF. As DNA, the CDR3 is TGTGCCAGCAGGTTTGGACTCCCGCAAGAGACCCAGTACTTC.

The V and J genes are TRBV19 and TRBJ1-2; 12 positions match TRBD1. In germline, CDR1 is LNHDA, CDR2 SQIVND (reference sequence). CDR3 length: 18 amino acids. V trimming: 5 bases; J trimming: 7 bases; junction bases outside the gene matches: 17. CDR3: CASSPTAPGDRGHGGYTF. The CDR3 nucleotides are TGTGCCAGTAGTCCCACGGCGCCCGGGGACAGGGGGCACGGTGGCTACACCTTC.

This clone was detected only a few times. The chain employs TRBV29-1 and TRBJ2-5; D is unresolved. This CDR3 spans 10 amino acids. Germline V gene data show CDR1 as SQVTM and CDR2 as ANQGSEA. V was trimmed by 5 bases and J by 5 bases, leaving 6 bases between them. The CDR3 reads CSVSSETQYF. Here the CDR3 DNA reads TGCAGCGTTTCGAGCGAGACCCAGTACTTC.